Below, 32 T cell receptor beta chains from the same sample are listed, as sequenced in a study of CXCR3-negative and CXCR3-positive naive CD8 T cells. Study-wide points: CXCR3-positive naive cells had TRB CDR3s that were more hydrophobic than CXCR3-negative naive cells had.

UMI-labeled TRB cDNA libraries were prepared by 5' RACE. After re-calling the 5' RACE reads, TCRdb lists one entry per CDR3 protein, DNA absent. The specimen's table records tens of thousands of distinct CDR3 sequences. No cognate antigen is known for these TCRs. Sequenced input: naive CXCR3+ CD8+ T cells from blood. As for subset: CD45RO-CCR7+CD27+CD95- naive CD8+ T cells expressing CXCR3 (TNR3+). These receptors came from a human donor in good health. Some clones in this sample may be carry-over from other donors' samples.

This sequence joins TRBV29-1 and TRBJ1-2. Germline lookup yields CDR1 SQVTM and CDR2 ANQGSEA. This CDR3 is built from 13 residues. The CDR3 loop is CSAFPGEGSGYTF.

The rearrangement joins TRBV28 to TRBJ1-2. This CDR3 contains 12 residues. The germline CDR1 and CDR2 sequences are MDHEN and SYDVKM. The CDR3 spells CASSVTNYGYTF.

CDR3: CASSLVGNTGELFF. The chain combines TRBV12-3 or TRBV12-4 with TRBJ2-2. This CDR3 is built from 14 residues.

This chain connects TRBV28 to TRBJ1-2; without DNA, the TCRdb call of TRBD1 cannot be checked. The CDR3 extends over 16 amino acids. Germline CDR1 MDHEN, CDR2 SYDVKM. The CDR3 reads CASSFKAPGAKGGYTF.

The chain recombines TRBV7-9 with TRBJ1-2; as DNA is missing, the TRBD1 call by TCRdb cannot be tested. In germline, CDR1 is SEHNR, CDR2 FQNEAQ (reference sequence). This CDR3 has 13 amino acids. CDR3: CASSRATGSGYTF.

This chain joins TRBV14 and TRBJ2-7; TCRdb outputs TRBD1, but without DNA this stays unchecked. The CDR3 spans 13 residues. CDR1 is SGHDN, CDR2 FVKESK, per germline. The CDR3: CASSKGDSYEQYF.

This sequence joins TRBV3-1 and TRBJ2-5; the D call of TRBD2 rests on TCRdb alone, since no DNA is present to check it. The CDR3 has 17 amino acids. CDR1 LGHDT and CDR2 YNNKEL come from the germline V gene (reference sequence). The CDR3 loop is CASSQDSGLALGETQYF.

The chain joins TRBV6-1 to TRBJ1-2; TCRdb proposes TRBD1, but this gene call is untestable without DNA. CDR1 and CDR2 from the germline V gene are MNHNS and SASEGT. The CDR3 has 14 residues. This chain's CDR3 is CASSEYGTAYGYTF.

This chain connects TRBV29-1 to TRBJ2-7; TCRdb returns TRBD1, unconfirmable since there is no DNA. The CDR3 contains 14 residues. Germline loops: CDR1 SQVTM, CDR2 ANQGSEA. The CDR3 spells CSVERTGPSYEQYF.

The CDR3 loop is CASSLGEGPNTGELFF. This chain links TRBV7-6 with TRBJ2-2; absent DNA, TCRdb's TRBD2 call cannot be checked. Germline V gene data show CDR1 as SGHVS and CDR2 as FNYEAQ. The CDR3 has 16 residues.

The J gene is TRBJ2-3, the V gene TRBV21-1; TCRdb designates TRBD2, a call that cannot be tested without DNA. TRBV21-1 counts as a pseudogene. CDR3 size: 19 residues. CDR3 in amino acids: CASSKVPSCGAGYTDTQYF.

The J gene is TRBJ2-7, the V gene TRBV12-3 or TRBV12-4; TCRdb reports TRBD1, a call that lacks DNA to check it against. The length of the CDR3 is 13 residues. This chain's CDR3 is CASSWDPTNEQYF.

The V call is TRBV7-2, the J call TRBJ1-5; TCRdb indicates TRBD1, and absent DNA this call remains unverified. Germline V gene data show CDR1 as SGHTA and CDR2 as FQGNSA. There are 15 residues in the CDR3. Here the CDR3 reads CASSLEGQGNQPQHF.

The chain links TRBV29-1 to TRBJ2-1. The germline V gene has CDR1 SQVTM and CDR2 ANQGSEA. This CDR3 has 12 residues. CDR3 residues: CSVDEEGPEQFF.

This rearrangement joins TRBV6-5 to TRBJ1-2; the D call of TRBD1 rests on TCRdb alone, since no DNA is present to check it. CDR1 is MNHEY, CDR2 SVGAGI, per germline. The CDR3 is made up of 14 amino acids. The CDR3 loop reads CASSLRGELSGYTF.

The chain combines TRBV4-3 with TRBJ2-2; TCRdb proposes TRBD2, but this gene call is untestable without DNA. Germline loops: CDR1 LGHNA, CDR2 YSLEER. CDR3 length: 17 amino acids. Here the CDR3 reads CASSQAASGIGTGELFF.

V usage is TRBV4-2 and J usage is TRBJ2-7; TCRdb's assignment of TRBD2 cannot be checked, as there is no DNA. Germline loops: CDR1 LGHNA, CDR2 YNFKEQ. This CDR3 comprises 15 residues. The CDR3 spells CASSQGPSGSYEQYF.

The chain carries TRBV14 and TRBJ2-1. Germline CDR1 is SGHDN and CDR2 is FVKESK. There are 13 residues in the CDR3. The CDR3 loop reads CASSQLGYNEQFF.

The chain employs TRBV12-3 or TRBV12-4 and TRBJ2-1; TCRdb outputs TRBD1, but without DNA this stays unchecked. The CDR3 has 16 amino acids. CDR3 region: CASSLAGTGWGDEQFF.

CDR3 protein: CGSTAGTEAFF. This chain joins TRBV25-1 and TRBJ1-1. Germline CDR1 MGHDK, CDR2 SYGVNS. This CDR3 has 11 amino acids.

This rearrangement joins TRBV12-3 or TRBV12-4 to TRBJ1-2; no DNA is available, so the TRBD1 call from TCRdb remains unchecked. CDR3 length: 15 residues. The CDR3 reads CASSFTLGTGEGYTF.

The chain employs TRBV5-5 and TRBJ2-1; the D call from TCRdb, TRBD2, cannot be confirmed without DNA. Germline V gene data show CDR1 as SGHKS and CDR2 as YYEKEE (reference sequence). The CDR3 has 14 residues. The CDR3 region is CASSFKFSRSGQFF.

V gene TRBV27 combines with J gene TRBJ2-1; TCRdb's D call, TRBD2, is unchecked because there is no DNA. The CDR3 runs to 14 residues. Germline CDR1 MNHEY, CDR2 SMNVEV (reference sequence). This chain's CDR3 is CASRPGLAGVEQFF.

The chain is built from TRBV11-2 and TRBJ2-7; TCRdb calls TRBD2, which cannot be checked without DNA. Germline V CDR1 and CDR2: SGHAT, FQNNGV. The length of the CDR3 is 15 residues. This CDR3 is CASSQPQRDDYEQYF.

The chain joins TRBV25-1 to TRBJ1-1. This CDR3 spans 13 amino acids. Germline assignment: CDR1 MGHDK and CDR2 SYGVNS. This chain's CDR3 is CATQAGVLTEAFF.

This sequence joins TRBV21-1 and TRBJ2-3; the TCRdb call, TRBD2, lacks DNA for checking. TRBV21-1 is a pseudogene segment. CDR3 length: 16 residues. CDR3 residues: CASSNGLAAVEDTQYF.

CDR3 region: CASSLIRGHYNEQFF. J is TRBJ2-1 and V is TRBV12-3 or TRBV12-4; the TCRdb D gene call, TRBD1, has no DNA to confirm it. The CDR3 is 15 amino acids.

The chain links TRBV4-3 to TRBJ2-2; TCRdb's D call, TRBD2, is unchecked because there is no DNA. CDR3 size: 14 residues. Germline CDR1 reads LGHNA; CDR2 reads YSLEER. This CDR3 is CASSHGLNTGELFF.

The chain joins TRBV5-6 to TRBJ2-3; TCRdb lists TRBD1, though no DNA is available to test this call. The CDR3 totals 13 residues. Looked up from germline, CDR1 is SGHDT and CDR2 is YYEEEE. Here the CDR3 reads CASSLKGPDTQYF.

The chain combines TRBV4-1 with TRBJ2-7; TCRdb gives TRBD1 as the D gene, but with no DNA this cannot be confirmed. CDR3 length: 14 amino acids. CDR1 is MGHRA and CDR2 is YSYEKL in the germline V gene. CDR3 region: CASSQEDRVGEQYF.

J is TRBJ2-3 and V is TRBV29-1. The CDR3 is made up of 13 amino acids. Germline V gene sequence: CDR1 SQVTM, CDR2 ANQGSEA. CDR3: CSVDDTLTDTQYF.

The gene calls are TRBV12-3 or TRBV12-4 and TRBJ2-4; TCRdb reports TRBD1, a call that lacks DNA to check it against. CDR3 length: 14 residues. Here the CDR3 reads CASSTPTGGNIQYF.